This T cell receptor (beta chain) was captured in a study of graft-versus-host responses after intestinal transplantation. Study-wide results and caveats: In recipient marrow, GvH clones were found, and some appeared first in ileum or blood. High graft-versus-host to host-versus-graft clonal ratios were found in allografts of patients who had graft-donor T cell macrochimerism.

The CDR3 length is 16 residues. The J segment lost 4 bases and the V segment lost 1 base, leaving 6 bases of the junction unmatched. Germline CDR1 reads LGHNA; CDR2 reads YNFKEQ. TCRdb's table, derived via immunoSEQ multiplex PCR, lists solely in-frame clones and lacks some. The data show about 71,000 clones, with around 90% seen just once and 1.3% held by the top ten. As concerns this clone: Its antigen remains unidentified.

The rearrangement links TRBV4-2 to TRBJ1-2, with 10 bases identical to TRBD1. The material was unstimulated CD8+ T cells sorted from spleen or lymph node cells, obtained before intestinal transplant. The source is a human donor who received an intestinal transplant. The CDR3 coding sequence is TGTGCCAGCAGCCAAGGACAGGGGGCTTATACCTATGGCTACACCTTC. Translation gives CASSQGQGAYTYGYTF.